This entry features one TCR beta chain sequence. Assay: immunoSEQ multiplex PCR; the TCRdb copy retains only in-frame clones and omits some. The sample lists under 65,000 clones; about nine tenths were seen once. The data are from a study of T cell changes during pregnancy in multiple sclerosis. Germline V gene lookup returns CDR1 GTSNPN and CDR2 SVGIG (reference sequence). With 2 bases removed from V and 2 bases from J, the gap between germline ends came to 11 bases. This CDR3 has 14 amino acids. The sequence derives from a female donor with multiple sclerosis, enrolled in a pregnancy study. The rearrangement uses TRBV30 and TRBJ2-3, with a tentative D call TRBD1 (6 bases). Material: CD4+ T cells from peripheral blood mononuclear cells, obtained in the third trimester of pregnancy. The CDR3 nucleotides are TGTGCCTGGAGTCCGGGGACAATCACAGATACGCAGTATTTT. Protein sequence: CAWSPGTITDTQYF.